A selection of T cell receptor beta chains follows, all from one sample in a study of shared clonotypes between healthy human individuals. Profiled with immunoSEQ multiplex PCR; TCRdb holds only in-frame clones, not every one. The sample shows 2 million to 2.5 million clones, about 90% of them seen only once. What was sequenced was naive CD4+ T cells from PBMCs. These receptors were obtained from a man aged 18 to 30 in good health. Some clones in this sample may be carry-over from other donors' samples. Both conserved end residues are part of each CDR3. D genes are given only for firm matches.

d_call: .
j_call: TRBJ2-7
v_call: TRBV14
cdr3_aa: CASSPFGVLPYEQYF
cdr3_nt: TGTGCCAGCAGCCCTTTCGGGGTTTTGCCCTACGAGCAGTACTTC

d_call: .
j_call: TRBJ2-3
v_call: TRBV10-3
cdr3_aa: CAISGFGGSTDTQYF
cdr3_nt: TGTGCCATCAGTGGGTTCGGCGGAAGCACAGATACGCAGTATTTT

d_call: .
j_call: TRBJ2-2
v_call: TRBV6-5
cdr3_aa: CASSRHGTGELFF
cdr3_nt: TGTGCCAGCAGTCGACACGGTACCGGGGAGCTGTTTTTT

d_call: .
j_call: TRBJ1-5
v_call: TRBV19
cdr3_aa: CASSIGGVGNQPQHF
cdr3_nt: TGTGCCAGTAGTATTGGAGGGGTTGGCAATCAGCCCCAGCATTTT

d_call: .
j_call: TRBJ2-3
v_call: TRBV29-1
cdr3_aa: CSVRPGRSTDTQYF
cdr3_nt: TGCAGCGTTCGGCCGGGACGCAGCACAGATACGCAGTATTTT

d_call: TRBD1
j_call: TRBJ1-1
v_call: TRBV5-8
cdr3_aa: CASSLAAGGDTEAFF
cdr3_nt: TGTGCCAGCAGCTTGGCCGCAGGGGGAGACACTGAAGCTTTCTTT

d_call: TRBD2
j_call: TRBJ2-5
v_call: TRBV5-6
cdr3_aa: CASSLGPGGGETQYF
cdr3_nt: TGTGCCAGCAGCTTGGGACCGGGAGGTGGAGAGACCCAGTACTTC

d_call: TRBD2
j_call: TRBJ2-3
v_call: TRBV5-1
cdr3_aa: CATSTSGRAAGDTQYF
cdr3_nt: TGCGCCACTTCGACTAGCGGGAGGGCCGCGGGAGATACGCAGTATTTT

d_call: TRBD2
j_call: TRBJ2-1
v_call: TRBV7-3
cdr3_aa: CASSWGTNNEQFF
cdr3_nt: TGTGCCAGCAGCTGGGGGACTAATAATGAGCAGTTCTTC

d_call: TRBD1
j_call: TRBJ1-4
v_call: TRBV5-4
cdr3_aa: CASSLDRFNEKLFF
cdr3_nt: TGTGCCAGCAGCCTGGACAGGTTTAATGAAAAACTGTTTTTT

d_call: .
j_call: TRBJ2-4
v_call: TRBV18
cdr3_aa: CASSLRGMADYF
cdr3_nt: TGTGCCAGCTCACTCCGGGGGATGGCGGACTACTTC

d_call: TRBD1
j_call: TRBJ1-2
v_call: TRBV27
cdr3_aa: CASSSLQGAGGYTF
cdr3_nt: TGTGCCAGCAGTTCGCTACAGGGGGCGGGGGGCTACACCTTC

d_call: .
j_call: TRBJ2-2
v_call: TRBV5-1
cdr3_aa: CASSYKLRQENTGELFF
cdr3_nt: TGCGCCAGCAGCTATAAGCTAAGGCAGGAGAACACCGGGGAGCTGTTTTTT

d_call: .
j_call: TRBJ2-1
v_call: TRBV6-5
cdr3_aa: CASSTPPGDNEQFF
cdr3_nt: TGTGCCAGCAGTACGCCCCCGGGGGACAATGAGCAGTTCTTC

d_call: .
j_call: TRBJ2-7
v_call: TRBV2
cdr3_aa: CASSPEVGVEQYF
cdr3_nt: TGTGCCAGCAGTCCGGAGGTAGGCGTCGAGCAGTACTTC

d_call: .
j_call: TRBJ2-7
v_call: TRBV5-1
cdr3_aa: CASSSGQGGEQYF
cdr3_nt: TGCGCCAGCAGCTCGGGCCAGGGAGGAGAGCAGTACTTC

d_call: TRBD1
j_call: TRBJ2-2
v_call: TRBV19
cdr3_aa: CASGTGRYLDGSGELFF
cdr3_nt: TGTGCCAGCGGGACAGGGAGGTATCTGGACGGATCCGGGGAGCTGTTTTTT

d_call: .
j_call: TRBJ2-1
v_call: TRBV18
cdr3_aa: CASSPREGENNEQFF
cdr3_nt: TGTGCCAGCTCACCACGGGAGGGGGAGAACAATGAGCAGTTCTTC